The clone carrying this T cell receptor beta chain was seen a handful of times. What it binds is not known. These data originate in a study of read filtering for tumor transcriptome and immune sequencing. Study at large: The cohort had over 16 men and roughly 13 women aged roughly 47 to 85, mean roughly 70 years. Study observations and caveats: Compared with RNA-seq, IR-seq gave much higher clonotype depth and reliability.

The library was built from about 400 ng RNA with molecular barcoded adaptors for alpha/delta and beta/gamma chains. TCRdb re-called the reads with MiXCR, one entry per CDR3 protein. The sample has approximately 60,000 distinct CDR3 sequences, 20% to 25% seen once. V was cut by 5 bases and J by 0 bases, with 14 bases left in between. CDR3 length: 16 amino acids. The V gene's germline CDR1 is SNHLY and CDR2 FYNNEI. This receptor was taken from a donor at least 40 years old with multiple myeloma. Specimen: a population of CD138-negative cells sorted from bone marrow. This chain connects TRBV2 to TRBJ1-3; D gene unclear. The DNA for the CDR3 is TGTGCCAGCAGTCTTTCGACTTCAAGCTCTGGAAACACCATATATTTT. Its translation: CASSLSTSSSGNTIYF.